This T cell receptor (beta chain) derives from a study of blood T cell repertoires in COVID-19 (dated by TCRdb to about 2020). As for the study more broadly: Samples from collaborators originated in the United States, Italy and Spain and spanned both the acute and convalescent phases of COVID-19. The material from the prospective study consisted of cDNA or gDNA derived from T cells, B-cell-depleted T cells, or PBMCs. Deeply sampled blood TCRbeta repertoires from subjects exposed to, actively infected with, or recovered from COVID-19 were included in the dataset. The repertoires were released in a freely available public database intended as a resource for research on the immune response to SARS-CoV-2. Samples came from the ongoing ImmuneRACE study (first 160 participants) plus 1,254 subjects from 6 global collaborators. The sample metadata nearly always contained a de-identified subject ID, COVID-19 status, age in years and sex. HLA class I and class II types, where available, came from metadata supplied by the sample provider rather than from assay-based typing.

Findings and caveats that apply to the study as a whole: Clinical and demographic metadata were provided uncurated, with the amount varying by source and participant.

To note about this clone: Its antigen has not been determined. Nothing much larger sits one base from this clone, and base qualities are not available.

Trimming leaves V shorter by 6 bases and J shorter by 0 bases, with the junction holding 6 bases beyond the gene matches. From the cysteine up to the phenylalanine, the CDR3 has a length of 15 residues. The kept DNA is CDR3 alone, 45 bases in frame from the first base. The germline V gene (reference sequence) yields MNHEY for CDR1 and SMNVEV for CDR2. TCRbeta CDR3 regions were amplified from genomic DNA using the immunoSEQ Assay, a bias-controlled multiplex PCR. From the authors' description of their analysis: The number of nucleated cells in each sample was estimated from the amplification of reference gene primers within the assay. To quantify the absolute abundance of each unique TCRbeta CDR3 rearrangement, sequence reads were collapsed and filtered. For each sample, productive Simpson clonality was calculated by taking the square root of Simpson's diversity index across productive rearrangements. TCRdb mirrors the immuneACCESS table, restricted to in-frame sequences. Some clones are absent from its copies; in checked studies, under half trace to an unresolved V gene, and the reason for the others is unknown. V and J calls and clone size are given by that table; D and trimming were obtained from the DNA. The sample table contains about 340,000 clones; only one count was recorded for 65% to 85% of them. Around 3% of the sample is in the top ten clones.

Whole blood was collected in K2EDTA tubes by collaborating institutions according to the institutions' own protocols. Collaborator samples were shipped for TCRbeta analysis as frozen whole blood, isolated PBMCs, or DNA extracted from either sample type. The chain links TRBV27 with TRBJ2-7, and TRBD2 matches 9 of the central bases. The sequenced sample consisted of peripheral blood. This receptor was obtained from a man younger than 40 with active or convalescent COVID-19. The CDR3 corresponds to CASSLTSGRSYEQYF. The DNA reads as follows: TGTGCCAGCAGCCTTACTAGCGGGCGCTCCTACGAGCAGTACTTC.